A selection of T cell receptor beta chains follows, all from one sample in a study of PD-1 blockade in classical Hodgkin lymphoma. TCRdb's copy holds only in-frame clones and misses some; the assay was immunoSEQ multiplex PCR. The table records 60,000 to 65,000 clones, around 88% of them present only once. The sequencing used peripheral blood mononuclear cells (PBMCs), collected at baseline. These receptors originate from a human donor with classical Hodgkin lymphoma. CDR3s leave out the opening cysteine and the closing phenylalanine or tryptophan. Fields, in order: J gene, CDR3 length, V gene, D gene, CDR3 protein. D genes are given only for firm matches.

J gene: TRBJ2-7; CDR3 length: 13; V gene: TRBV15; D gene: TRBD2; CDR3 protein: ATSRGPGLVNEQY
J gene: TRBJ1-5; CDR3 length: 11; V gene: TRBV9; D gene: NA; CDR3 protein: ASSVGGSQPQH
J gene: TRBJ1-5; CDR3 length: 12; V gene: TRBV5-1; D gene: NA; CDR3 protein: ASSADSSNQPQH
J gene: TRBJ2-7; CDR3 length: 18; V gene: TRBV4-1; D gene: NA; CDR3 protein: ASSQERLSGKPRSTYEQY
J gene: TRBJ2-1; CDR3 length: 12; V gene: TRBV2; D gene: NA; CDR3 protein: ASSLSSSYNEQF
J gene: TRBJ2-1; CDR3 length: 12; V gene: TRBV14; D gene: NA; CDR3 protein: ASSQDFLVNEQF
J gene: TRBJ2-1; CDR3 length: 13; V gene: TRBV6-1; D gene: TRBD1; CDR3 protein: ASSEEQGAYNEQF
J gene: TRBJ2-3; CDR3 length: 15; V gene: TRBV7-3; D gene: NA; CDR3 protein: ASSPTGGYRSADTQY
J gene: TRBJ1-5; CDR3 length: 11; V gene: TRBV29-1; D gene: NA; CDR3 protein: SVQTGSNQPQH
J gene: TRBJ2-7; CDR3 length: 13; V gene: TRBV4-2; D gene: NA; CDR3 protein: ASSLPGTSVGEQY
J gene: TRBJ2-5; CDR3 length: 14; V gene: TRBV9; D gene: TRBD2; CDR3 protein: ASSVGTSGYQETQY
J gene: TRBJ2-7; CDR3 length: 14; V gene: TRBV6-1; D gene: NA; CDR3 protein: ASSGGDSRWSYEQY
J gene: TRBJ2-5; CDR3 length: 12; V gene: TRBV21-1; D gene: NA; CDR3 protein: ASSNGGVQETQY
J gene: TRBJ1-3; CDR3 length: 13; V gene: TRBV19; D gene: TRBD1; CDR3 protein: ASSTGTGSGNTIY
J gene: TRBJ1-4; CDR3 length: 15; V gene: TRBV7-9; D gene: NA; CDR3 protein: ASSLAFGGGLGEKLF
J gene: TRBJ1-3; CDR3 length: 12; V gene: TRBV19; D gene: NA; CDR3 protein: ASSIWGSGNTIY
J gene: TRBJ2-2; CDR3 length: 14; V gene: TRBV4-2; D gene: TRBD1; CDR3 protein: ASSLGSGTGYGELF
J gene: TRBJ2-7; CDR3 length: 12; V gene: TRBV7-9; D gene: TRBD2; CDR3 protein: ASSLLAGGYEQY
J gene: TRBJ2-1; CDR3 length: 14; V gene: TRBV7-3; D gene: TRBD2; CDR3 protein: ASSFPTSGSDNEQF
J gene: TRBJ1-6; CDR3 length: 12; V gene: TRBV6-6; D gene: TRBD1; CDR3 protein: ASSQGVGNSPLH
J gene: TRBJ2-7; CDR3 length: 9; V gene: TRBV6-6; D gene: NA; CDR3 protein: ASSGAYEQY
J gene: TRBJ1-2; CDR3 length: 12; V gene: TRBV6-5; D gene: NA; CDR3 protein: ASQSTGANYGYT
J gene: TRBJ2-1; CDR3 length: 14; V gene: TRBV7-9; D gene: TRBD2; CDR3 protein: ASSFFGGGGYNEQF
J gene: TRBJ1-2; CDR3 length: 13; V gene: TRBV30; D gene: NA; CDR3 protein: AWTQIGQELYGYT
J gene: TRBJ1-5; CDR3 length: 14; V gene: TRBV18; D gene: NA; CDR3 protein: ASSPRPADRNQPQH
J gene: TRBJ1-5; CDR3 length: 11; V gene: TRBV6-5; D gene: NA; CDR3 protein: ASGRTPDQPQH
J gene: TRBJ2-7; CDR3 length: 13; V gene: TRBV7-2; D gene: NA; CDR3 protein: ASSLTGVFSYEQY
J gene: TRBJ1-1; CDR3 length: 10; V gene: TRBV10-3; D gene: NA; CDR3 protein: AVGQTNTEAF
J gene: TRBJ2-5; CDR3 length: 15; V gene: TRBV7-6; D gene: TRBD1; CDR3 protein: ASSLPAGTGVRETQY
J gene: TRBJ2-3; CDR3 length: 19; V gene: TRBV4-1; D gene: TRBD2; CDR3 protein: ASSQDSGTSGSLGGTDTQY
J gene: TRBJ2-1; CDR3 length: 10; V gene: TRBV6-5; D gene: NA; CDR3 protein: ATRLGGEEQF
J gene: TRBJ2-1; CDR3 length: 13; V gene: TRBV25-1; D gene: TRBD2; CDR3 protein: ASSDRLAGDLEQF
J gene: TRBJ1-2; CDR3 length: 13; V gene: TRBV4-1; D gene: NA; CDR3 protein: ASSQDQSGLGGYT
J gene: TRBJ2-5; CDR3 length: 13; V gene: TRBV21-1; D gene: NA; CDR3 protein: ASRSTGGGVETQY
J gene: TRBJ2-7; CDR3 length: 11; V gene: TRBV19; D gene: TRBD1; CDR3 protein: ASSTDRGREQY
J gene: TRBJ1-1; CDR3 length: 12; V gene: TRBV7-9; D gene: NA; CDR3 protein: ASSFASTNTEAF
J gene: NA; CDR3 length: 15; V gene: TRBV28; D gene: NA; CDR3 protein: ASSLLLGPKNSYEQY